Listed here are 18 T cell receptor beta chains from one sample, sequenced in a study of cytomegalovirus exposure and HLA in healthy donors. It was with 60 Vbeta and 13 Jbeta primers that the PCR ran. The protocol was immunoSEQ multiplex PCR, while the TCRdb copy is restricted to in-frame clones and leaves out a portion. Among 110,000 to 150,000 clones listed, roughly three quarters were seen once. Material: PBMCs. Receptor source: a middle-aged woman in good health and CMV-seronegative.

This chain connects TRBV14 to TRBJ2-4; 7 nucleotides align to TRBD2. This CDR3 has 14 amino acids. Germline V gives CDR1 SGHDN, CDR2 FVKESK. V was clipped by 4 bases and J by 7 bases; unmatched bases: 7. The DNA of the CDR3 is TGTGCCAGCAGCCCACTTACTAGCGCGAACATTCAGTACTTC. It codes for CASSPLTSANIQYF.

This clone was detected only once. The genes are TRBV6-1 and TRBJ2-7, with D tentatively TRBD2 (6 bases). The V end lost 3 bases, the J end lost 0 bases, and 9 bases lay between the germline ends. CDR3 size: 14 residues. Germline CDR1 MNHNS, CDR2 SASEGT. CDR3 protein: CASSEWRGSYEQYF. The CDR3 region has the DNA TGTGCCAGCAGTGAGTGGAGGGGCTCCTACGAGCAGTACTTC.

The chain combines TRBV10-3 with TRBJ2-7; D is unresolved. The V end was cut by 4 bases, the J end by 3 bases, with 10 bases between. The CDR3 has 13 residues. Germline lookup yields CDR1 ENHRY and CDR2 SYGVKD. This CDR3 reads CAISGVQVYEQYF. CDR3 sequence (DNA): TGTGCCATCAGTGGGGTGCAGGTCTACGAGCAGTACTTC.

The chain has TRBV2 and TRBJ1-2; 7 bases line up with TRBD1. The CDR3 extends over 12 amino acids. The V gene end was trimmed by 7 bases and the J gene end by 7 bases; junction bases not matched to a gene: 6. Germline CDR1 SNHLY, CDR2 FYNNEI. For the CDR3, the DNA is TGTGCCAGCATGGGCCAGGGGGTTGGCTACACCTTC. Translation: CASMGQGVGYTF. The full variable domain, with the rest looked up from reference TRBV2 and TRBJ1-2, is EPEVTQTPSHQVTQMGQEVILRCVPISNHLYFYWYRQILGQKVEFLVSFYNNEISEKSEIFDDQFSVERPDGSNFTLKIRSTKLEDSAMYFCASMGQGVGYTFGSGTRLTVV.

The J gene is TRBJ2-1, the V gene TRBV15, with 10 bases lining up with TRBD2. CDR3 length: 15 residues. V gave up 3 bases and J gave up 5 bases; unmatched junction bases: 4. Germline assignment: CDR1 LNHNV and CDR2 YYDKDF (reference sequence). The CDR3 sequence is CATSSGLAGDNEQFF. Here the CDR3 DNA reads TGTGCCACCAGCAGCGGGCTAGCGGGGGACAATGAGCAGTTCTTC.

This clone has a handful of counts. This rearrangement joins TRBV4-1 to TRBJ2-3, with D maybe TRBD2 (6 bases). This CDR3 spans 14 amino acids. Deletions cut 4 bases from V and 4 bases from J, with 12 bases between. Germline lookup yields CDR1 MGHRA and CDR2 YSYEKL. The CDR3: CASSPDYRPDTQYF. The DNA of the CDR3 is TGCGCCAGCAGCCCGGACTATCGCCCAGATACGCAGTATTTT.

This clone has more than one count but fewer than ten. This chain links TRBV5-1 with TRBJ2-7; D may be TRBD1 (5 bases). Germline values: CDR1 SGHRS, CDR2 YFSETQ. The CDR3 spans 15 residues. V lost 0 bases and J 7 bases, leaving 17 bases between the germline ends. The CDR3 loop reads CASSLVGEGSREQYF. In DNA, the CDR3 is TGCGCCAGCAGCTTGGTAGGGGAAGGTTCGCGGGAGCAGTACTTC.

In DNA, the CDR3 is TGTGCCAGCAGTGTAGACTATGGCTACACCTTC. It codes for CASSVDYGYTF. This chain links TRBV2 with TRBJ1-2; D remains ambiguous. CDR3 size: 11 residues. Germline CDR1 and CDR2: SNHLY and FYNNEI. The V gene lost 4 bases and the J gene lost 3 bases, with 3 bases spanning the gap. Drawing the rest from reference TRBV2 and TRBJ1-2, the complete variable domain is EPEVTQTPSHQVTQMGQEVILRCVPISNHLYFYWYRQILGQKVEFLVSFYNNEISEKSEIFDDQFSVERPDGSNFTLKIRSTKLEDSAMYFCASSVDYGYTFGSGTRLTVV.

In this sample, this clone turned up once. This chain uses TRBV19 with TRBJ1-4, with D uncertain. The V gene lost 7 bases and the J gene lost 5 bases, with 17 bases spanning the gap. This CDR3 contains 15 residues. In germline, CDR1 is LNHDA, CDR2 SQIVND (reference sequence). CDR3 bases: TGTGCCAGTAACCATTTGACGGGGAAAAATGAAAAACTGTTTTTT. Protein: CASNHLTGKNEKLFF.

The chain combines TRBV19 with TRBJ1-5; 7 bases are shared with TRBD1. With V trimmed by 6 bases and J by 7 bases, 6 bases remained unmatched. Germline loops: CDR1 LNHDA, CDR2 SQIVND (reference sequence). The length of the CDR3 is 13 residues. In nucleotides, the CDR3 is TGTGCCAGTAGCGAGGGGGCTCGGCAGCCCCAGCATTTT. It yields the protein CASSEGARQPQHF.

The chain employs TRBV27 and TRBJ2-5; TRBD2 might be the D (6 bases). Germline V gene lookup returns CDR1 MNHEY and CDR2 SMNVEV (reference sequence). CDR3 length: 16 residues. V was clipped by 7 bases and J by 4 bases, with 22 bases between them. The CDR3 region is CASIGLGGVGVETQYF. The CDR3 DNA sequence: TGTGCCAGCATCGGCTTGGGCGGGGTGGGGGTAGAGACCCAGTACTTC.

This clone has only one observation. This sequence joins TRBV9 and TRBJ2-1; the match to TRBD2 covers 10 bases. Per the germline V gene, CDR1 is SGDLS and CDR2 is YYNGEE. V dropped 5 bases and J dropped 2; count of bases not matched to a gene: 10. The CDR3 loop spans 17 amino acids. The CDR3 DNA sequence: TGTGCCAGCAGTGAACGTAGCGGGAGGCCCCCCTACAATGAGCAGTTCTTC. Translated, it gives CASSERSGRPPYNEQFF.

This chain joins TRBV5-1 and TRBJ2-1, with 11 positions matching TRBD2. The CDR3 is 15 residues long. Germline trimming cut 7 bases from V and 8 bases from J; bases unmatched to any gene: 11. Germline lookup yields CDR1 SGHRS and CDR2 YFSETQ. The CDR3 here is CASGPSTSGIDEQFF. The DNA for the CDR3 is TGCGCCAGCGGCCCTTCGACTAGCGGGATCGATGAGCAGTTCTTC.

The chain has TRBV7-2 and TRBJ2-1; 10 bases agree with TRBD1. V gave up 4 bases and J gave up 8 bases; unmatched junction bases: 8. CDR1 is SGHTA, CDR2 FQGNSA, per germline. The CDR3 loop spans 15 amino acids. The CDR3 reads CASSSGTGDGYEQFF. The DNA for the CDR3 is TGTGCCAGCAGCTCAGGGACAGGGGACGGTTATGAGCAGTTCTTC.

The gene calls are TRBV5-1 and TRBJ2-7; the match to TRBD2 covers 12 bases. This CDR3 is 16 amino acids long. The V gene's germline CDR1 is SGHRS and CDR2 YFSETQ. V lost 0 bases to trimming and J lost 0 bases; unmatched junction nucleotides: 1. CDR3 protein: CASSLGTSGNSYEQYF. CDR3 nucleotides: TGCGCCAGCAGCTTGGGGACTAGCGGGAACTCCTACGAGCAGTACTTC. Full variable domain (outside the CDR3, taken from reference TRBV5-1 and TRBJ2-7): KAGVTQTPRYLIKTRGQQVTLSCSPISGHRSVSWYQQTPGQGLQFLFEYFSETQRNKGNFPGRFSGRQFSNSRSEMNVSTLELGDSALYLCASSLGTSGNSYEQYFGPGTRLTVT.

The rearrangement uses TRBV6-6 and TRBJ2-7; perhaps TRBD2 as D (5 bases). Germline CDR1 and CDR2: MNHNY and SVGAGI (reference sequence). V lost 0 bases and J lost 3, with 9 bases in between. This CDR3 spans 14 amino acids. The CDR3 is CASSYSGGLYEQYF. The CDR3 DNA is TGTGCCAGCAGTTACTCAGGAGGTCTCTACGAGCAGTACTTC.

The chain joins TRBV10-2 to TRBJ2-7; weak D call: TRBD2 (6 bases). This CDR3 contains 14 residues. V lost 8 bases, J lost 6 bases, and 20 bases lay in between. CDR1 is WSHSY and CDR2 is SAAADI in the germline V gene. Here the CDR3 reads CASLSPRGWREQYF. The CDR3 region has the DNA TGCGCCAGCCTCAGTCCCCGGGGGTGGCGCGAGCAGTACTTC.

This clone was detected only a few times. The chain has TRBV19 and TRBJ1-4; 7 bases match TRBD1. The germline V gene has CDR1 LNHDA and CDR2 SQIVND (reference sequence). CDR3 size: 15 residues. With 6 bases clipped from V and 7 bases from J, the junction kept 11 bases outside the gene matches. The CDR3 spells CASSIRQGRSEKLFF. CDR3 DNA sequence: TGTGCCAGTAGCATCAGACAGGGTAGAAGTGAAAAACTGTTTTTT.